This T cell receptor (beta chain) was recorded in a study of low-dose radiotherapy and immunotherapy resistance in tumors (dated by TCRdb to between 2021 and 2024). In terms of the full investigation: Patients in Cohort 1 were given 0.5 Gy per fraction every 2 weeks, and the prescribed total PTV dose was 6.5 Gy. Cyclophosphamide 200 mg/m2 was given intravenously every two weeks, one day before each radiation and immunotherapy administration. Cohort 2 received 1 Gy per fraction every two weeks, with a total of 13 Gy over 26 weeks. Patients were given nivolumab as a 240 mg flat dose every two weeks and ipilimumab at 1 mg/kg every six weeks, with both drugs delivered intravenously. The trial did not randomize participants into treatment groups. Eight patients were included in the translational analysis: three from the first dose cohort and the first five from the second dose cohort. Starting on cycle 1 day 1, patients took 300 mg of aspirin by mouth once a day for four cycles.

For sequencing, an Illumina HiSeq 2500 was employed. First-strand cDNA was synthesized using Superscript III and a set of TRAV- and TRBV-specific primers, so that both TCRalpha and TCRbeta chains were covered. TCRs were amplified for 15 to 20 PCR cycles with Phusion, using a constant-region primer paired with the adapter attached to the V primers. Amplification of the isolated mRNA was done with the MessageAmp II aRNA Amplification Kit, which involved a roughly 15-hour in vitro transcription at 37 degrees C. The Dynabeads mRNA DIRECT Purification Kit was used to isolate the mRNA for TCR sequencing. Indexed Illumina adapters were added in a second approximately 25-cycle Phusion PCR, and the resulting products were purified with AMPure XP beads. The authors' analysis ran thus. Using custom Perl scripts, TCR sequences that encoded the same protein were pooled, out-of-frame sequences were dropped, and the abundance of each clonotype was calculated. Any TCR sequence backed by just one read was left out of the analysis. Repertoire metrics included Shannon entropy, Gini index, clonality, richness, and frequency of TCRs shared between repertoires. TCRdb reprocessing: public reads trimmed at Q25 with fastp, clones called with MiXCR, in-frame beta chains kept. Rows with one shared CDR3 protein collapse into an entry with the most common genes and DNA. These V and J calls derive from TCRdb rather than the authors' analysis. The table for this sample lists tens of thousands of distinct CDR3 sequences; roughly 19% of them were counted only once. The ten biggest clones cover more than 10% of the sample.

This clonotype was recorded many times. Its antigen remains undetermined. Base-call qualities are not available, and no considerably larger clone is one nucleotide away. According to the study, the label for this sample's time point signals: after trial treatment. This specimen's treatment or condition label, per the study, means: LDRT plus nivolumab, ipilimumab, low-dose cyclophosphamide and aspirin (RACIN trial). Donors were enrolled in RACIN, a single-arm phase I dose-escalation trial combining nivolumab, ipilimumab, aspirin, low-dose cyclophosphamide and low-dose radiotherapy. To be eligible, a patient needed to have an advanced solid tumor that was TIL-negative. Trimming removed 1 base from V and 6 bases from J, leaving 10 bases between the germline ends. The germline V gene gives CDR1 as MNHEY and CDR2 as SVGAGI. There are 13 amino acids in the CDR3, from cysteine to phenylalanine inclusive. Left in the record is the CDR3 DNA by itself, 39 bases read in frame from the first base.

The sequencing used PBMCs, collected after low-dose radiotherapy plus immunotherapy. The sequence was obtained from a female donor with ovarian cancer. The rearranged chain carries TRBV6-5 and TRBJ2-7; TRBD2 is a possible D gene, resting on 6 matching bases. For the CDR3, the sequence is CASSYFGGGEQYF. The nucleotide sequence reads as follows: TGTGCCAGCAGTTACTTCGGGGGTGGCGAGCAGTACTTC.